The 22 T cell receptor beta chains listed next were all sequenced from one sample in a study of graft-versus-host responses after intestinal transplantation. This table comes from immunoSEQ multiplex PCR, and its TCRdb copy is limited to in-frame clones, with some not included. The table shows under 85,000 clones, with 80% to 95% occurring only once. Antigens for these TCRs are unknown. Sequenced material: unstimulated CD8+ T cells sorted from spleen or lymph node cells, taken before intestinal transplant. These receptors were taken from a human donor who received an intestinal transplant.

The V call is TRBV10-2, the J call TRBJ1-2; 9 nucleotides align to TRBD1. Trimming removed 6 bases from V and 6 bases from J; junction bases left unmatched: 2. This CDR3 region has 12 residues. In germline, CDR1 is WSHSY, CDR2 SAAADI. The CDR3 nucleotides are TGCGCCAGCAGCCGGACAGGGGATGGCTACACCTTC. It codes for CASSRTGDGYTF.

The chain employs TRBV7-8 and TRBJ2-5, with 9 bases identical to TRBD2. The end of the DNA fits TRBJ2-7 better, so the J call may be wrong. This CDR3 is 14 amino acids long. Per the germline V gene, CDR1 is SGHVS and CDR2 is FQNEAQ. For the CDR3, the DNA is TGTGCCAGCAGCCATGCGGGGGGGCCTTACGAGCAGTACTTC. This encodes CASSHAGGPYEQYF.

V usage is TRBV6-5 and J usage is TRBJ2-2; D unclear. CDR3 size: 14 residues. CDR1 is MNHEY, CDR2 SVGAGI, per germline. The ends were cut back, 5 bases at V and 1 base at J, with 8 bases in the middle. In DNA form, the CDR3 reads TGTGCCAGCAGTCAACGAGGGAACACCGGGGAGCTGTTTTTT. Translation gives CASSQRGNTGELFF.

V and J are TRBV2 and TRBJ2-5, with 7 bases lining up with TRBD1. This CDR3 contains 16 residues. The trim removed 4 bases at V and 1 base at J, leaving 9 bases unmatched. Germline values: CDR1 SNHLY, CDR2 FYNNEI. Here the CDR3 reads CASSVLYRGIQETQYF. The CDR3 DNA sequence: TGTGCCAGCAGTGTTTTATACAGGGGAATCCAAGAGACCCAGTACTTC.

For the CDR3, the DNA is TGTGCCAGCAGCTTGGTCCCTACAGATACGCAGTATTTT. Its translation is CASSLVPTDTQYF. The V gene is TRBV5-8, the J gene TRBJ2-3; no definite D call. Germline V gene lookup returns CDR1 SGHTS and CDR2 YDEGEE. Trimming took off 0 bases at V and 3 bases at J, with 5 bases between the two ends. This CDR3 is built from 13 residues.

The CDR3 protein is CASSMAPPDEQYF. The CDR3 DNA reads TGTGCCAGTAGTATGGCCCCGCCCGACGAGCAGTACTTC. V gene TRBV19 combines with J gene TRBJ2-7; D is undetermined. V gave up 3 bases and J gave up 5 bases, with 11 bases separating them. The germline gives CDR1 LNHDA, CDR2 SQIVND (reference sequence). The CDR3 totals 13 residues.

This rearrangement joins TRBV11-2 to TRBJ1-1; 8 bases map to TRBD1. J lost 4 bases, V lost 5 bases, and 3 bases had no gene match. The length of the CDR3 is 13 residues. Germline values: CDR1 SGHAT, CDR2 FQNNGV. In DNA form, the CDR3 reads TGTGCCAGCAGCCAGGGGGCTAGCACTGAAGCTTTCTTT. Translating gives CASSQGASTEAFF.

The V gene is TRBV7-3, the J gene TRBJ2-7, with D perhaps matching TRBD1 (6 bases). CDR3 size: 13 residues. CDR1 is SGHTA and CDR2 is FQGTGA in the germline V gene. Between the trimmed V and J ends, which lost 5 bases and 3 bases, there was a span of 11 bases. The CDR3 region is CASSQGWGYEQYF. The CDR3 nucleotides are TGTGCCAGCAGCCAGGGGTGGGGCTACGAGCAGTACTTC.

This clone was observed a single time. This chain links TRBV25-1 with TRBJ1-1; no reliable D call. Germline-derived CDR1 and CDR2 are MGHDK and SYGVNS. Trimming took off 2 bases at V and 8 bases at J, with 9 bases between the two ends. This CDR3 has 12 residues. The CDR3, as DNA: TGTGCCAGCAGTGAACCCGGGGTAGAAGCTTTCTTT. It encodes CASSEPGVEAFF. The full variable domain, with the rest looked up from reference TRBV25-1 and TRBJ1-1, is EADIYQTPRYLVIGTGKKITLECSQTMGHDKMYWYQQDPGMELHLIHYSYGVNSTEKGDLSSESTVSRIRTEHFPLTLESARPSHTSQYLCASSEPGVEAFFGQGTRLTVV.

The chain recombines TRBV9 with TRBJ2-2, with D tentatively TRBD1 (6 bases). Trimming cost V 0 bases and J 2 bases, with 17 bases left between them. Germline CDR1 and CDR2: SGDLS and YYNGEE. CDR3 length equals 18 residues. The CDR3 is CASSVEGDDRTNTGELFF. For the CDR3, the DNA is TGTGCCAGCAGCGTAGAAGGGGACGACAGGACCAACACCGGGGAGCTGTTTTTT. The variable domain in full, with the rest retrieved from reference TRBV9 and TRBJ2-2, is DSGVTQTPKHLITATGQRVTLRCSPRSGDLSVYWYQQSLDQGLQFLIQYYNGEERAKGNILERFSAQQFPDLHSELNLSSLELGDSALYFCASSVEGDDRTNTGELFFGEGSRLTVL.

V gene TRBV18 combines with J gene TRBJ2-2, with a possible D match to TRBD1 (5 bases). The ends were cut back, 3 bases at V and 7 bases at J, with 9 bases in the middle. Germline V gene sequence: CDR1 KGHSH, CDR2 LQKENI. The CDR3 contains 13 residues. CDR3 protein: CASSPQGGGELFF. The CDR3 DNA follows: TGTGCCAGCTCACCGCAGGGTGGCGGGGAGCTGTTTTTT.

V usage is TRBV9 and J usage is TRBJ2-3; 7 bases map to TRBD2. The CDR3 totals 15 residues. Germline CDR1 SGDLS, CDR2 YYNGEE. J lost 4 bases, V lost 2 bases, and 7 bases had no gene match. CDR3 sequence reads: CASSVGLAVPDTQYF. CDR3 DNA sequence: TGTGCCAGCAGCGTTGGTCTAGCGGTCCCAGATACGCAGTATTTT.

The V call is TRBV5-4, the J call TRBJ1-3; the match to TRBD1 covers 10 bases. This CDR3 contains 17 residues. The germline CDR1 and CDR2 sequences are SGHNT and YYREEE (reference sequence). V gave up 3 bases and J gave up 6 bases; unmatched junction bases: 12. The CDR3 DNA sequence: TGTGCCAGCAGCTGGAACCCGGGACAGGGGTTTGAAAACACCATATATTTT. Protein: CASSWNPGQGFENTIYF.

The chain has TRBV19 and TRBJ1-1; 8 positions agree with TRBD1. V lost 4 bases to trimming and J lost 0 bases; unmatched junction nucleotides: 10. The CDR3 spans 17 residues. Germline CDR1 reads LNHDA; CDR2 reads SQIVND (reference sequence). The CDR3 DNA follows: TGTGCCAGTAGTACCGGACAGGGTTTTCACATGAACACTGAAGCTTTCTTT. Amino acid sequence: CASSTGQGFHMNTEAFF.

This chain uses TRBV7-6 with TRBJ2-1; D not certain. This CDR3 is built from 12 residues. Between the trimmed V and J ends, which lost 1 base and 8 bases, there was a span of 6 bases. Germline CDR1 reads SGHVS; CDR2 reads FNYEAQ. The CDR3 bases are TGTGCCAGCAGCTTAGGAGGCTATGAGCAGTTCTTC. Protein product: CASSLGGYEQFF. Supplemented by reference TRBV7-6 and TRBJ2-1, the full variable domain reads GAGVSQSPRYKVTKRGQDVALRCDPISGHVSLYWYRQALGQGPEFLTYFNYEAQQDKSGLPNDRFSAERPEGSISTLTIQRTEQRDSAMYRCASSLGGYEQFFGPGTRLTVL.

This sequence joins TRBV29-1 and TRBJ2-7; 8 bases are a match to TRBD1. Trimming took 6 bases from V and 6 from J; bases not matched to a gene: 7. CDR1 SQVTM and CDR2 ANQGSEA come from the germline V gene. The CDR3 has 12 residues. This chain's CDR3 is CSVLQGDGEQYF. The CDR3 bases are TGCAGCGTCTTACAGGGGGACGGCGAGCAGTACTTC.

The chain couples TRBV4-1 to TRBJ2-7; maybe TRBD2 (5 bases). The CDR3 runs to 15 residues. Trimming shortened V by 0 bases and J by 2 bases, and 11 bases separated the two germline ends. Germline V lookup: CDR1 MGHRA, CDR2 YSYEKL. CDR3 bases: TGCGCCAGCAGCCAAGATCCGGGGAGAACCTACGAGCAGTACTTC. Amino acids: CASSQDPGRTYEQYF.

The chain joins TRBV7-2 to TRBJ2-7; 11 bases are a match to TRBD2. Germline CDR1 SGHTA, CDR2 FQGNSA. Trimming took 5 bases from V and 2 from J; bases not matched to a gene: 14. This CDR3 is 18 amino acids long. CDR3: CASSSSGGATGLTYEQYF. The CDR3 DNA follows: TGTGCCAGCAGCAGTAGCGGGGGGGCCACGGGGCTTACCTACGAGCAGTACTTC.

The chain employs TRBV9 and TRBJ2-7, with TRBD2 matching over 8 bases. The V gene's germline CDR1 is SGDLS and CDR2 YYNGEE. V lost 4 bases, J lost 4 bases, and 4 bases stayed unmatched. The CDR3 consists of 13 residues. The CDR3 spells CASSIGGGYEQYF. CDR3 in DNA: TGTGCCAGCAGCATCGGGGGGGGTTACGAGCAGTACTTC.

The rearrangement joins TRBV2 to TRBJ2-3, with 8 bases lining up with TRBD2. This CDR3 has 13 amino acids. Germline CDR1 is SNHLY and CDR2 is FYNNEI. The junction had 4 bases not matched to a gene; V was cut back by 8 bases and J by 3 bases. In DNA, the CDR3 is TGTGCCAGCCGACTAGCGTTTACAGATACGCAGTATTTT. Translating gives CASRLAFTDTQYF.

The CDR3: CASSEALLGGLYSNQPQHF. In DNA, the CDR3 is TGTGCCAGCAGTGAAGCGCTTCTGGGGGGGCTTTATAGCAATCAGCCCCAGCATTTT. The chain couples TRBV2 to TRBJ1-5; D perhaps matches TRBD1 (6 bases). The CDR3 consists of 19 residues. The germline V gene encodes CDR1 SNHLY and CDR2 FYNNEI. Between the trimmed V and J ends, which lost 0 bases and 0 bases, there was a span of 18 bases.

The chain recombines TRBV5-1 with TRBJ2-7; TRBD1 aligns across 8 bases. The V and J ends lost 4 bases and 2 bases, in that order; junction bases with no gene match: 8. CDR3 length: 15 amino acids. Germline CDR1 SGHRS, CDR2 YFSETQ. The CDR3 DNA reads as TGCGCCAGCAGCGAAGGACAGGGTGGACCCTACGAGCAGTACTTC. It encodes CASSEGQGGPYEQYF.